The rows below give T cell receptor beta chains drawn from one sample of a study of T cell changes during pregnancy in multiple sclerosis. The protocol was immunoSEQ multiplex PCR, while the TCRdb copy is restricted to in-frame clones and leaves out a portion. The table lists 50,000 to 60,000 clones, 90% of them singletons, with less than 2.5% in the top ten. The sequences come from peripheral blood, collected in the first trimester of pregnancy. These receptors were obtained from a female donor in good health, enrolled as a control in a pregnancy study. Each CDR3 is given with its conserved first and last residue. A D gene is named only where the DNA matches it firmly. Size tells how often a clone was seen (once, few, many) or the class of an expanded clone, and some rows leave it out.

TRBJ1-5,once,TRBD1,TRBV27,TGTGCCAGCAGACAGGGGTTTGAGGGCAATCGGCCCCAGCATTTT,CASRQGFEGNRPQHF
TRBJ1-1,-,-,TRBV19,TGTGCCAGTAGTATCGGGAGGAACACTGAAGCTTTCTTT,CASSIGRNTEAFF
TRBJ2-5,once,TRBD2,TRBV5-5,TGTGCCAGCAGCTCCGGGGGGGCCGGGACCCAGTACTTC,CASSSGGAGTQYF
TRBJ1-5,-,TRBD1,TRBV27,TGTGCCAGCGGGGACAGGGGCCCAGGAATGGGGCAGCCCCAGCATTTT,CASGDRGPGMGQPQHF
TRBJ1-5,once,-,TRBV2,TGTGCCAGCTCTGCTGGGCCGAATAGCAATCAGCCCCAGCATTTT,CASSAGPNSNQPQHF
TRBJ2-7,once,TRBD1,TRBV9,TGTGCCAGCAGCTTCGGGACAGGGAGCTACGAGCAGTACTTC,CASSFGTGSYEQYF
TRBJ2-5,-,-,TRBV6-5,TGTGCCAGCAGTCTAATTACAGGGCTGGGGGAGACCCAGTACTTC,CASSLITGLGETQYF
TRBJ1-2,few,-,TRBV28,TGTGCCAGCAGAGCGACAGGTCTCTATGGCTACACCTTC,CASRATGLYGYTF
TRBJ1-1,-,-,TRBV6-6,TGTGCCAGCAGCCCCGGACAGTCCACTGAAGCTTTCTTT,CASSPGQSTEAFF
TRBJ2-7,-,TRBD2,TRBV6-5,TGTGCCAGCAGGTTTCTAGCGGGGGGGTTCTACGAGCAGTACTTC,CASRFLAGGFYEQYF
TRBJ2-4,-,-,TRBV19,TGTGCCAGTAACTCGGCCTCAATTAGCAACATTCAGTACTTC,CASNSASISNIQYF
TRBJ1-2,-,-,TRBV6-5,TGTGCCAGCAGTTACGCCCGGGCAGGGAATGGCTACACCTTC,CASSYARAGNGYTF
TRBJ1-1,once,-,TRBV11-3,TGTGCCAGCAGCTACATGAGGGACACTGAAGCTTTCTTT,CASSYMRDTEAFF
TRBJ1-1,-,TRBD1,TRBV28,TGTGCCAGCAGTCACAGGGGATTGAACACTGAAGCTTTCTTT,CASSHRGLNTEAFF
TRBJ2-1,-,TRBD2,TRBV2,TGTGCCAGCATTGGTAGTAGCGGGGGCTCCTACAATGAGCAGTTCTTC,CASIGSSGGSYNEQFF
TRBJ1-1,-,TRBD1,TRBV7-9,TGTGCCAGCAGTTTCGACAGGGGAGGGACTGAAGCTTTCTTT,CASSFDRGGTEAFF
TRBJ1-5,-,-,TRBV9,TGTGCCAGCAGACCCCGGGACACTAATCAGCCCCAGCATTTT,CASRPRDTNQPQHF
TRBJ2-1,-,TRBD2,TRBV5-1,TGCGCCAGCAGCCCCCCTAGCGGGAGTCTCGATGAGCAGTTCTTC,CASSPPSGSLDEQFF
TRBJ2-7,-,TRBD1,TRBV7-3,TGTGCCAGCAGCCTGGACAGGGGCGAGCAGTACTTC,CASSLDRGEQYF
TRBJ2-5,-,-,TRBV5-1,TGCGCCAGCAGCTTGGGCGGAGGGTTAAACCAAGAGACCCAGTACTTC,CASSLGGGLNQETQYF
TRBJ1-5,-,-,TRBV6-5,TGTGCCAGCAGTTACGGTTCAGGGGTCGGTCAGCCCCAGCATTTT,CASSYGSGVGQPQHF
TRBJ2-1,-,-,TRBV7-8,TGTGCCACCTCAGACGCTAGACTGAATGAGCAGTTCTTC,CATSDARLNEQFF
TRBJ2-3,-,TRBD2,TRBV7-3,TGTGCCAGCAGCTCTCCGGGACTAGCGGGGAGCACAGATACGCAGTATTTT,CASSSPGLAGSTDTQYF
TRBJ2-1,-,TRBD1,TRBV4-1,TGCGCCAGCAGCCTCCGGACAGGGGCAACCAACAATGAGCAGTTCTTC,CASSLRTGATNNEQFF
TRBJ2-1,-,-,TRBV6-6,TGTGCCAGCAGCCAACAGGAAACCTACAATGAGCAGTTCTTC,CASSQQETYNEQFF
TRBJ2-2,-,TRBD2,TRBV5-1,TGCGCCAGCAGACGATCCGGGACTAGCGGGGGGGCCGGGGAGCTGTTTTTT,CASRRSGTSGGAGELFF
TRBJ2-1,-,-,TRBV9,TGTGCCAGCAGCGTAGGTCTAAGTGAACATGAGCAGTTCTTC,CASSVGLSEHEQFF
TRBJ2-7,once,TRBD2,TRBV5-6,TGTGCCAGCAGCTTATTGACTAGCGGGGGTTACGAGCAGTACTTC,CASSLLTSGGYEQYF
TRBJ2-7,-,TRBD1,TRBV28,TGTGCCAGCAGTTTAACAGGGGCAAGCTACGAGCAGTACTTC,CASSLTGASYEQYF